The 27 T cell receptor beta chains presented below share a single source sample, sequenced in a study of PD-L1 blockade in urothelial cancer. The repertoire was sequenced with immunoSEQ multiplex PCR; TCRdb's copy has only in-frame clones and lacks some. The table lists around 70,000 clones, around 80% of them singletons. The sample was PBMCs, taken around atezolizumab (anti-PD-L1) treatment. The receptors shown here come from a man between 65 and 85 years old with urothelial cancer.

This chain uses TRBV5-1 with TRBJ2-7; the match to TRBD1 covers 10 bases. This CDR3 contains 13 residues. Germline V CDR1 and CDR2: SGHRS, YFSETQ. V lost 7 bases to trimming and J lost 2 bases; unmatched junction nucleotides: 3. CDR3 sequence reads: CASRDRGTYEQYF. In DNA, the CDR3 is TGCGCCAGCCGGGACAGGGGAACCTACGAGCAGTACTTC.

V is TRBV29-1 and J is TRBJ2-1; the D gene is possibly TRBD2 (5 bases). Germline CDR1 and CDR2: SQVTM and ANQGSEA. The CDR3 is 15 amino acids. V lost 2 bases and J lost 10, with 21 bases in between. The CDR3 here is CSVELENVARGEQFF. The CDR3 coding sequence is TGCAGCGTTGAACTTGAGAATGTGGCCCGCGGGGAGCAGTTCTTC.

This clone has only one observation. The CDR3 nucleotides read TGTGCCAGCAGTTTCGGACTAGCGGCCGACACAGATACGCAGTATTTT. Translating gives CASSFGLAADTDTQYF. V is TRBV27 and J is TRBJ2-3; 10 nucleotides match TRBD2. The germline CDR1 and CDR2 sequences are MNHEY and SMNVEV (reference sequence). V dropped 3 bases and J dropped 2; count of bases not matched to a gene: 5. This CDR3 spans 16 amino acids.

This chain links TRBV19 with TRBJ2-7; 9 nucleotides align to TRBD1. CDR1 LNHDA and CDR2 SQIVND come from the germline V gene (reference sequence). V lost 4 bases and J lost 3; bases outside the gene matches: 7. The CDR3 spans 15 residues. CDR3 in amino acids: CASSSSGTGLYEQYF. In DNA, the CDR3 is TGTGCCAGTAGTAGTTCCGGGACAGGGCTCTACGAGCAGTACTTC.

This chain uses TRBV21-1 with TRBJ1-1. TRBV21-1 is a recognized pseudogene. CDR3 length: 16 amino acids. CDR3 region: CASSTSGVNGDTEAFF. CDR3 nucleotides: TGTGCCAGCAGCACAAGTGGGGTTAACGGGGACACTGAAGCTTTCTTT.

This clone has a single count. The J gene is TRBJ2-2, the V gene TRBV21-1; TRBD2 is the table's D call, not checked against the DNA. TRBV21-1 is given as a pseudogene. The CDR3 loop spans 17 amino acids. DNA for the CDR3: TGTGCCAGCAGCAAAGCCTGGGGGGTGTCGAACACCGGGGAGCTGTTTTTT. This encodes CASSKAWGVSNTGELFF.

The chain recombines TRBV5-6 with TRBJ2-7, with TRBD2 matching 12 bases. Trimming removed 4 bases from V and 5 bases from J; junction bases left unmatched: 4. The length of the CDR3 is 14 residues. Germline loops: CDR1 SGHDT, CDR2 YYEEEE. CDR3: CASSATSGSHEQYF. DNA for the CDR3: TGTGCCAGCAGCGCGACTAGCGGGAGCCACGAGCAGTACTTC.

The chain recombines TRBV30 with TRBJ1-5; D not certain. This CDR3 spans 15 amino acids. V was clipped by 0 bases and J by 1 base, with 10 bases between them. Germline CDR1 GTSNPN, CDR2 SVGIG (reference sequence). CDR3 sequence: CAWSVEGWSNQPQHF. CDR3 nucleotide sequence: TGTGCCTGGAGTGTAGAGGGATGGAGCAATCAGCCCCAGCATTTT.

The chain employs TRBV7-3 and TRBJ2-1, with 9 bases identical to TRBD2. This CDR3 region has 16 residues. The V gene's germline CDR1 is SGHTA and CDR2 FQGTGA. The ends lost 2 bases at V and 1 base at J; junction bases unmatched: 3. CDR3: CASSLRGGGSYNEQFF. In DNA form, the CDR3 reads TGTGCCAGCAGCTTACGCGGGGGGGGTTCCTACAATGAGCAGTTCTTC.

V is TRBV9 and J is TRBJ2-1, with a weak D call TRBD1 (5 bases). This CDR3 has 14 residues. Per the germline V gene, CDR1 is SGDLS and CDR2 is YYNGEE. Trimming stripped 4 bases from V and 7 bases from J, with 15 bases between. CDR3 coding DNA: TGTGCCAGCAGCCCAAGGGAAGGGGTGAATGAGCAGTTCTTC. Its protein product is CASSPREGVNEQFF.

The gene calls are TRBV7-9 and TRBJ1-1; TRBD1 agrees at 10 bases. The CDR3 consists of 15 residues. V trimming: 3 bases; J trimming: 6 bases; junction bases outside the gene matches: 7. The germline gives CDR1 SEHNR, CDR2 FQNEAQ (reference sequence). CDR3 nucleotides: TGTGCCAGCAGCTTTACCGGGACAGGGGTTTCTGAAGCTTTCTTT. Its protein is CASSFTGTGVSEAFF. The full variable domain, completed using reference TRBV7-9 and TRBJ1-1, is DTGVSQNPRHKITKRGQNVTFRCDPISEHNRLYWYRQTLGQGPEFLTYFQNEAQLEKSRLLSDRFSAERPKGSFSTLEIQRTEQGDSAMYLCASSFTGTGVSEAFFGQGTRLTVV.

The rearrangement uses TRBV27 and TRBJ1-5, with D possibly being TRBD1 (6 bases). Trimming pared 6 bases from V and 0 bases from J, leaving 15 bases between. Germline CDR1 is MNHEY and CDR2 is SMNVEV (reference sequence). The CDR3 covers 16 residues. CDR3: CASRPGAPDSNQPQHF. For the CDR3, the DNA is TGTGCCAGCAGGCCAGGGGCCCCTGATAGCAATCAGCCCCAGCATTTT.

This chain links TRBV12-5 with TRBJ1-5; a possible D gene is TRBD1 (5 bases). V was pared by 5 bases and J by 3 bases, with 11 bases between. CDR3 length equals 14 residues. Germline-derived CDR1 and CDR2 are LGHNT and FRNRAP. CDR3 DNA sequence: TGTGCTAGTGGTCCGGGACTGAACAATCAGCCCCAGCATTTT. Protein product: CASGPGLNNQPQHF. Variable domain in full (rest from reference TRBV12-5 and TRBJ1-5): DARVTQTPRHKVTEMGQEVTMRCQPILGHNTVFWYRQTMMQGLELLAYFRNRAPLDDSGMPKDRFSAEMPDATLATLKIQPSEPRDSAVYFCASGPGLNNQPQHFGDGTRLSIL.

The CDR3 DNA is TGTGCCAGCAGTGAAATCGGGACAGGGGCCGGGGAGCTGTTTTTT. This encodes CASSEIGTGAGELFF. The genes are TRBV6-1 and TRBJ2-2; 10 nucleotides align to TRBD1. Germline lookup yields CDR1 MNHNS and CDR2 SASEGT. CDR3 size: 15 residues. V shed 2 bases, J shed 6 bases, and the junction held 3 bases outside the gene matches.

This chain links TRBV10-2 with TRBJ2-7; D not resolved. V shed 6 bases and J shed 7 bases, with 13 bases lying between them. The germline gives CDR1 WSHSY, CDR2 SAAADI. CDR3 size: 12 residues. CDR3 in amino acids: CASSGPLREQYF. For the CDR3, the DNA is TGCGCCAGCAGCGGCCCTTTGAGGGAGCAGTACTTC.

The genes are TRBV29-1 and TRBJ2-5; D possibly corresponds to TRBD2 (5 bases). This CDR3 is built from 13 residues. Germline V gene data show CDR1 as SQVTM and CDR2 as ANQGSEA. Trimming left V 4 bases short and J 5 bases short, with 14 bases between. CDR3: CSVATPGSETQYF. The CDR3 nucleotides are TGCAGCGTTGCGACCCCGGGGTCGGAGACCCAGTACTTC.

This clone turned up a few times. The rearrangement links TRBV28 to TRBJ2-7; D uncertain. V dropped 6 bases and J dropped 4 bases, with 4 bases sitting between them. Germline CDR1 reads MDHEN; CDR2 reads SYDVKM. The CDR3 extends over 10 amino acids. The CDR3 loop reads CASRLYEQYF. CDR3 coding DNA: TGTGCCAGCAGGCTATACGAGCAGTACTTC.

The gene calls are TRBV5-1 and TRBJ1-2, with D uncertain. CDR3 size: 12 residues. Germline CDR1 reads SGHRS; CDR2 reads YFSETQ. Trimming cost V 0 bases and J 4 bases, with 4 bases left between them. CDR3 region: CASSLAGYGYTF. CDR3 sequence (DNA): TGCGCCAGCAGCTTGGCGGGCTATGGCTACACCTTC.

The gene calls are TRBV27 and TRBJ2-1, with D possibly TRBD1 on 6 matching bases. Looked up from germline, CDR1 is MNHEY and CDR2 is SMNVEV (reference sequence). This CDR3 is 14 amino acids long. V dropped 2 bases and J dropped 1 base, with 6 bases sitting between them. CDR3 in amino acids: CASSLTGSYNEQFF. The CDR3 region has the DNA TGTGCCAGCAGTTTAACAGGGTCCTACAATGAGCAGTTCTTC.

This chain connects TRBV6-5 to TRBJ1-2; 8 positions match TRBD1. This CDR3 is 14 amino acids long. The trim removed 1 base at V and 8 bases at J, leaving 6 bases unmatched. Looked up from germline, CDR1 is MNHEY and CDR2 is SVGAGI. In DNA, the CDR3 is TGTGCCAGCAGTTACTGGCAGGGGGCGGGCGGCTACACCTTC. This codes for CASSYWQGAGGYTF.

This chain joins TRBV9 and TRBJ2-1, with a possible D match to TRBD1 (5 bases). The CDR3 length is 17 residues. Per the germline V gene, CDR1 is SGDLS and CDR2 is YYNGEE. Trimming removed 0 bases from V and 1 base from J, with 14 bases in between. CDR3 sequence reads: CASSVVDEAGSYNEQFF. The CDR3, as DNA: TGTGCCAGCAGCGTAGTGGACGAGGCAGGGTCCTACAATGAGCAGTTCTTC.

The rearrangement uses TRBV6-1 and TRBJ2-3, with TRBD2 as a possible D gene (7 bases). The CDR3 is made up of 14 amino acids. Trimming removed 10 bases from V and 1 base from J, with 15 bases in between. Germline-derived CDR1 and CDR2 are MNHNS and SASEGT. This CDR3 reads CATRGAGGTDTQYF. For the CDR3, the DNA is TGTGCCACCCGGGGGGCTGGAGGCACAGATACGCAGTATTTT.

This clone was observed a handful of times. This chain links TRBV5-4 with TRBJ2-3; 13 bases agree with TRBD2. The CDR3 is 18 residues long. Germline CDR1 SGHNT, CDR2 YYREEE (reference sequence). The V segment lost 4 bases and the J segment 8 bases; nucleotides outside the gene matches: 16. CDR3: CASSPRTSGRGLSGTQYF. CDR3 coding DNA: TGTGCCAGCAGCCCCCGGACTAGCGGGAGAGGGTTGTCGGGTACGCAGTATTTT. The whole variable domain, filled in from reference TRBV5-4 and TRBJ2-3, reads ETGVTQSPTHLIKTRGQQVTLRCSSQSGHNTVSWYQQALGQGPQFIFQYYREEENGRGNFPPRFSGLQFPNYSSELNVNALELDDSALYLCASSPRTSGRGLSGTQYFGPGTRLTVL.

In DNA form, the CDR3 reads TGTGCCAGCAGTGGGACTACCCATGGAGATACGCAGTATTTT. Translated: CASSGTTHGDTQYF. The chain joins TRBV27 to TRBJ2-3, with TRBD2 identical over 7 bases. The trim removed 5 bases at V and 5 bases at J, leaving 7 bases unmatched. The germline V gene has CDR1 MNHEY and CDR2 SMNVEV (reference sequence). The CDR3 spans 14 residues.

In nucleotides, the CDR3 is TGCGCCAGCAGCTTGGCCCTTTCTGTCGCCGGGGAGCTGTTTTTT. Translation: CASSLALSVAGELFF. This sequence joins TRBV5-1 and TRBJ2-2; D is undetermined. Deletions cut 0 bases from V and 6 bases from J, with 12 bases between. The CDR3 contains 15 residues. Germline CDR1 reads SGHRS; CDR2 reads YFSETQ.

The rearrangement joins TRBV7-2 to TRBJ2-5; the D gene is possibly TRBD2 (5 bases). From germline, CDR1 is SGHTA and CDR2 FQGNSA. Trimming stripped 8 bases from V and 0 bases from J, with 10 bases between. The CDR3 spans 13 residues. Here the CDR3 DNA reads TGTGCCAGCGTAGCCGGGAACCAAGAGACCCAGTACTTC. This codes for CASVAGNQETQYF.

The rearrangement links TRBV11-2 to TRBJ1-4; 8 bases fit TRBD1. The junction had 8 bases not matched to a gene; V was cut back by 6 bases and J by 8 bases. From germline, CDR1 is SGHAT and CDR2 FQNNGV. The CDR3 length is 14 residues. In nucleotides, the CDR3 is TGTGCCAGCAGACAAGGGACAGGAGCCGAAAAACTGTTTTTT. It yields the protein CASRQGTGAEKLFF.